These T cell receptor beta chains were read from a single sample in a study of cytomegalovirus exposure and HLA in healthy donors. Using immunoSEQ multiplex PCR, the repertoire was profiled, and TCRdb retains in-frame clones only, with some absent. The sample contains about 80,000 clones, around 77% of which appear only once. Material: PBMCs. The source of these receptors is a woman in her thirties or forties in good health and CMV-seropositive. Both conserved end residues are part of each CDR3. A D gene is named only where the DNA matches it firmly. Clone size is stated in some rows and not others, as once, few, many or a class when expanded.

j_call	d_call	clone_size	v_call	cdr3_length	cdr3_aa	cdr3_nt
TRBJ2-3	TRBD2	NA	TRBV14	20	CASSQDPRTSGLTSTDTQYF	TGTGCCAGCAGCCAAGATCCCCGGACTAGCGGGCTTACTAGCACAGATACGCAGTATTTT
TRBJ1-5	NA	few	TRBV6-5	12	CASSYSTGPQHF	TGTGCCAGCAGTTACTCCACGGGGCCCCAGCATTTT
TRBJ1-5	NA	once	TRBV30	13	CAWSRTANQPQHF	TGTGCCTGGAGTCGGACAGCCAATCAGCCCCAGCATTTT
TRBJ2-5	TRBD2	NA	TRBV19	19	CASSTRTSGGAGRKETQYF	TGTGCCAGTAGTACCCGGACTAGCGGGGGGGCGGGACGAAAAGAGACCCAGTACTTC
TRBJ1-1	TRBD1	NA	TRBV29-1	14	CSVEVDRGITEAFF	TGCAGCGTTGAAGTGGACAGGGGGATTACTGAAGCTTTCTTT
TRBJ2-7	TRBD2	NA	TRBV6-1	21	CASSEELQTVLASGRAYEQYF	TGTGCCAGCAGTGAAGAACTCCAGACAGTCCTGGCTAGCGGGAGGGCCTACGAGCAGTACTTC
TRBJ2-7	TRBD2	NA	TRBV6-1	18	CASSEAIRGTSFVYEQYF	TGTGCCAGCAGTGAAGCGATCCGCGGGACTAGCTTTGTCTACGAGCAGTACTTC
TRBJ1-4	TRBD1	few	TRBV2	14	CASTNRGDSEKLFF	TGTGCCAGCACGAACAGGGGTGATAGTGAAAAACTGTTTTTT
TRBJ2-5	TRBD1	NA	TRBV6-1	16	CASSASGTGLIETQYF	TGTGCCAGCAGTGCATCCGGGACAGGGTTGATAGAGACCCAGTACTTC
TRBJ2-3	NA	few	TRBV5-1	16	CASSAFLVLPTDTQYF	TGCGCCAGCAGCGCCTTCTTGGTACTTCCCACAGATACGCAGTATTTT
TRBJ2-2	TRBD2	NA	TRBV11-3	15	CASSPGLADTGELFF	TGTGCCAGCAGCCCGGGACTAGCCGACACCGGGGAGCTGTTTTTT
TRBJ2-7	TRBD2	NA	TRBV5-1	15	CASSLGLAGDLEQYF	TGCGCCAGCAGCTTGGGACTAGCGGGGGACCTCGAGCAGTACTTC
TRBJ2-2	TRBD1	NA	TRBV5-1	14	CASATGQGAGELFF	TGCGCCAGCGCGACGGGCCAGGGGGCCGGGGAGCTGTTTTTT
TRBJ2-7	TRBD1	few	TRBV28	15	CASKGSGTGSYEQYF	TGTGCCAGCAAAGGATCCGGGACAGGGTCCTACGAGCAGTACTTC
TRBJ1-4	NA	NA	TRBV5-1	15	CASSLEGLSNEKLFF	TGCGCCAGCAGCTTGGAGGGACTGAGTAATGAAAAACTGTTTTTT
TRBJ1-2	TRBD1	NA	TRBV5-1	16	CASSLDQGALVYGYTF	TGCGCCAGCAGCTTGGACCAGGGGGCTCTTGTCTATGGCTACACCTTC
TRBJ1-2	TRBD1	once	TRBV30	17	CAWRSRRTGRLNYGYTF	TGTGCCTGGAGATCCCGCCGGACAGGGCGCCTTAACTATGGCTACACCTTC
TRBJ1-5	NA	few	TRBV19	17	CASSILSSGVSNQPQHF	TGTGCCAGTAGTATCCTGTCTTCAGGGGTTAGCAATCAGCCCCAGCATTTT
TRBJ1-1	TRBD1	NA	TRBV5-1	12	CASSKGTGEAFF	TGCGCCAGCAGCAAGGGGACAGGTGAAGCTTTCTTT
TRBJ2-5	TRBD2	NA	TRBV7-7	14	CASSFAGGQETQYF	TGTGCCAGCAGCTTTGCGGGGGGTCAAGAGACCCAGTACTTC
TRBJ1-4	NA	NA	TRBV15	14	CATSRDRIVEKLFF	TGTGCCACCAGCAGAGATCGTATTGTTGAAAAACTGTTTTTT
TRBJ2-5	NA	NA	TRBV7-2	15	CASSLGQGRVETQYF	TGTGCCAGCAGCTTAGGGCAGGGCAGGGTGGAGACCCAGTACTTC
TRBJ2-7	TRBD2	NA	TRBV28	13	CASSSTSGSASWF	TGTGCCAGCAGTTCTACTAGCGGGAGTGCGTCGTGGTTC
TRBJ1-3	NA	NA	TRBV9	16	CASSVGQTGSGNTIYF	TGTGCCAGCAGCGTAGGACAAACAGGCTCTGGAAACACCATATATTTT
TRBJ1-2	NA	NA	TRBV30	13	CAWSVSGRDGYTF	TGTGCCTGGAGTGTATCTGGGAGGGATGGCTACACCTTC
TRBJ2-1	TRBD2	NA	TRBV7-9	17	CASSSGTSVLKGNEQFF	TGTGCCAGCAGTTCCGGGACTAGCGTCCTGAAGGGCAATGAGCAGTTCTTC
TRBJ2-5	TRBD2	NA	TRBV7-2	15	CASSWGGRAQETQYF	TGTGCCAGCAGCTGGGGCGGGAGGGCTCAAGAGACCCAGTACTTC
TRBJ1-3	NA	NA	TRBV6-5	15	CASSYSTGTENTIYF	TGTGCCAGCAGTTACTCTACCGGGACTGAAAACACCATATATTTT
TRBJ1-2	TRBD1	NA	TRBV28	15	CASSLETGVGSGYTF	TGTGCCAGCAGTTTAGAAACAGGGGTTGGAAGCGGCTACACCTTC
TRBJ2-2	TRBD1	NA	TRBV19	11	CASSIVKQGGF	TGTGCCAGTAGTATAGTCAAACAGGGGGGTTTT
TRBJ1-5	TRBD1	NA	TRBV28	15	CASRNLDRDNQPQHF	TGTGCCAGCAGGAACCTAGACAGGGACAATCAGCCCCAGCATTTT
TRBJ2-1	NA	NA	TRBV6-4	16	CASSDTDLNSYNEQFF	TGTGCCAGCAGTGACACTGACTTAAACTCCTACAATGAGCAGTTCTTC
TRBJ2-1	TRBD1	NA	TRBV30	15	CAWSPGTGVYNEQFF	TGTGCCTGGAGTCCCGGGACAGGAGTATACAATGAGCAGTTCTTC
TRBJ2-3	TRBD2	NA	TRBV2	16	CASSQDSGRAGDTQYF	TGTGCCAGCAGCCAAGATAGCGGGAGGGCGGGAGATACGCAGTATTTT
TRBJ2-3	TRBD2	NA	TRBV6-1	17	CASSVAAGGLDTDTQYF	TGTGCCAGCAGTGTCGCAGCGGGGGGGCTGGACACAGATACGCAGTATTTT
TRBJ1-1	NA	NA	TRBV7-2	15	CASSPTWGGSTEAFF	TGTGCCAGCAGCCCAACCTGGGGGGGTAGCACTGAAGCTTTCTTT
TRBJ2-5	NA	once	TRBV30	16	CATQIVRGVRQETQYF	TGTGCCACGCAAATCGTCAGGGGTGTTAGGCAAGAGACCCAGTACTTC
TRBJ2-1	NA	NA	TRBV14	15	CASSLITGSNNEQFF	TGTGCCAGCAGCCTTATCACAGGGTCCAACAATGAGCAGTTCTTC
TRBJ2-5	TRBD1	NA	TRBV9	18	CASSAKWDSPEREETQYF	TGTGCCAGCAGCGCGAAGTGGGACAGCCCGGAACGGGAAGAGACCCAGTACTTC
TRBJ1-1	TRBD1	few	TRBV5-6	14	CASSLSGGWTEAFF	TGTGCCAGCAGCTTATCAGGGGGGTGGACTGAAGCTTTCTTT
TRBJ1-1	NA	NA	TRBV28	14	CASSLGGARTEAFF	TGTGCCAGCAGTTTAGGGGGGGCTCGGACTGAAGCTTTCTTT
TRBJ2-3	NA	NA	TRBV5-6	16	CASSLERGGLRDTQYF	TGTGCCAGCAGCTTGGAAAGGGGGGGCTTAAGAGATACGCAGTATTTT
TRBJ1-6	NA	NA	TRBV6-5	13	CASSYQPGGTLHF	TGTGCCAGCAGTTACCAGCCTGGGGGGACCCTCCACTTT